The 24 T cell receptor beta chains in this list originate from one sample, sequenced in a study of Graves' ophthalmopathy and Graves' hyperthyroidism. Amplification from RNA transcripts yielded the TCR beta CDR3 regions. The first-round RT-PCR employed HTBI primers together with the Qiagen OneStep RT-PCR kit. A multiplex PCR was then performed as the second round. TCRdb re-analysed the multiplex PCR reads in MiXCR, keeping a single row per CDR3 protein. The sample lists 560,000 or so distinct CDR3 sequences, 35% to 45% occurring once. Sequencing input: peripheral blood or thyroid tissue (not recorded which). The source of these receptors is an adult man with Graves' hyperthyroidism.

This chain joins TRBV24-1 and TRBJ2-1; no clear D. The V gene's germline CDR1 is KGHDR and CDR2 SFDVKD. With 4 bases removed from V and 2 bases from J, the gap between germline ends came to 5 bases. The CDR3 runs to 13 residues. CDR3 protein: CATSERTYNEQFF. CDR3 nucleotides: TGTGCCACCAGTGAGCGGACCTACAATGAGCAGTTCTTC.

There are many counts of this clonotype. Here the CDR3 reads CASSLSASNQPQHF. The CDR3, as DNA: TGTGCCAGCAGCTTATCAGCTAGCAATCAGCCCCAGCATTTT. The chain uses TRBV7-6 and TRBJ1-5; D unresolved. The CDR3 has 14 amino acids. Germline assignment: CDR1 SGHVS and CDR2 FNYEAQ. The V gene lost 2 bases and the J gene lost 0 bases, with 5 bases spanning the gap.

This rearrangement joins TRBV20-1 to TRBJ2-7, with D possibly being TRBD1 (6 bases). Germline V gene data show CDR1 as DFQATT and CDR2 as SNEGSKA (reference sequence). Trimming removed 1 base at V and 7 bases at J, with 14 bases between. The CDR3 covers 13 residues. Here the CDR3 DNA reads TGCAGTGCTAGAGTGGGGGCGAACAATGAGCAGTACTTC. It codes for CSARVGANNEQYF.

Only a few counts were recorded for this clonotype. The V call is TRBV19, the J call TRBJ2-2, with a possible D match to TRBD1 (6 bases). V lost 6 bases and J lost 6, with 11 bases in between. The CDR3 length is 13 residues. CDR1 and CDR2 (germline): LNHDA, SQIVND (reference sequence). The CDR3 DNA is TGTGCCAGTAGGTTGGGGGCGTCCGGGGAGCTGTTTTTT. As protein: CASRLGASGELFF.

The CDR3 coding sequence is TGTGCCAGCAGCTTCCGGGACGCAACTAATGAAAAACTGTTTTTT. Protein: CASSFRDATNEKLFF. The J gene is TRBJ1-4, the V gene TRBV7-9, with D maybe TRBD1 (5 bases). Trimming removed 3 bases from V and 0 bases from J, with 8 bases in between. The germline CDR1 and CDR2 sequences are SEHNR and FQNEAQ (reference sequence). CDR3 length: 15 amino acids.

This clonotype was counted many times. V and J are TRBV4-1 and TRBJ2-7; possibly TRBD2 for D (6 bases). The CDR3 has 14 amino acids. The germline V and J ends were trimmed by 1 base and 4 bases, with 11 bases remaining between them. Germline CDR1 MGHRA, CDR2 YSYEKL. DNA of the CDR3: TGCGCCAGCAGCCAAGCGGAGGGTTCATACGAGCAGTACTTC. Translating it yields CASSQAEGSYEQYF.

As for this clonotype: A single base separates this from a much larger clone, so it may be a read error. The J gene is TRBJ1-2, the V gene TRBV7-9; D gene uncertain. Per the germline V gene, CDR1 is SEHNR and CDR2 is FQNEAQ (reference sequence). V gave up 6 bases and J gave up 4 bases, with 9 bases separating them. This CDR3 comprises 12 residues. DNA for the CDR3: TGTGCCAGCAGAGGTGAATTCTATGGCTACACCTTC. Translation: CASRGEFYGYTF.

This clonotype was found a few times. CDR3 nucleotide sequence: TGTGCCAGCAGCTTCGTCAGTACGAACACCGGGGAGCTGTTTTTT. Protein sequence: CASSFVSTNTGELFF. V gene TRBV5-5 combines with J gene TRBJ2-2; D ambiguous. Trimming left V 2 bases short and J 0 bases short, with 8 bases between. The CDR3 extends over 15 amino acids. From germline, CDR1 is SGHKS and CDR2 YYEKEE (reference sequence).

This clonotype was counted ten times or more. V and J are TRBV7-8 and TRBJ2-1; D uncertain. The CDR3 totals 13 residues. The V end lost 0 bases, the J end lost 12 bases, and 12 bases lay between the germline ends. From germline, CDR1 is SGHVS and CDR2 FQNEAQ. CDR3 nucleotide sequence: TGTGCCAGCAGCTTAGCCCTTATCTTTGGGCAGTTCTTC. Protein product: CASSLALIFGQFF.

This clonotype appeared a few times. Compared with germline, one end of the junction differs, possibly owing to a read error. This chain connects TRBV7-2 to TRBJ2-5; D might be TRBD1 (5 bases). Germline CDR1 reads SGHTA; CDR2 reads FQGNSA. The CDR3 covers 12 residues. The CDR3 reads CASSLQGIRWIF. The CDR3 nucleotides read TGTGCCAGCAGCTTGCAGGGTATACGGTGGATCTTC.

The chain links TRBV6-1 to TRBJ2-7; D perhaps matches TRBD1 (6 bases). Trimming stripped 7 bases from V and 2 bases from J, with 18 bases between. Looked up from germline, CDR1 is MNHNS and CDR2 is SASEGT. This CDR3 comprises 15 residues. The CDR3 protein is CASTRFDRPPYEQYF. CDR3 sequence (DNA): TGTGCCAGCACCCGATTCGACAGGCCCCCCTACGAGCAGTACTTC.

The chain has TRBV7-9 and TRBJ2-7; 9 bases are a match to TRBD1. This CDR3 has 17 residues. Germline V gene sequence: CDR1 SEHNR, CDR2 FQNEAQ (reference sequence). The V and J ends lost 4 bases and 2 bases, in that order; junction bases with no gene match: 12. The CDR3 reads CASSSGTGIRNTYEQYF. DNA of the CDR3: TGTGCCAGCAGCTCCGGGACAGGGATTCGGAATACCTACGAGCAGTACTTC.

CDR3 loop: CASTTLGQGAVRDTEAFF. Here the CDR3 DNA reads TGTGCCAGCACCACTTTAGGACAGGGGGCGGTGAGGGACACTGAAGCTTTCTTT. The V call is TRBV12-3 or TRBV12-4, the J call TRBJ1-1; 11 bases are shared with TRBD1. The V and J ends lost 7 bases and 3 bases, in that order; junction bases with no gene match: 16. This CDR3 contains 18 residues.

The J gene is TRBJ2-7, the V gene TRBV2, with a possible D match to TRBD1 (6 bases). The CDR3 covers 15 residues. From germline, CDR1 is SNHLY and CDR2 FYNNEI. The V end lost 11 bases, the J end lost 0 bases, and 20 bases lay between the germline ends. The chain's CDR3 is CAWSTSQGYSYEQYF. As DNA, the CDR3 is TGTGCCTGGAGTACTTCCCAGGGGTACTCCTACGAGCAGTACTTC.

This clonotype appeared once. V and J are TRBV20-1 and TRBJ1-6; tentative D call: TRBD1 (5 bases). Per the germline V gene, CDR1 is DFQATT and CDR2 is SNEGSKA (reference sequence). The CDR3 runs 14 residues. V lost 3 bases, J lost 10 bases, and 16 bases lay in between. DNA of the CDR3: TGCAGTGCTAGGTTGCCGGGACTGGGATCACCCCTCCACTTT. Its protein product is CSARLPGLGSPLHF.

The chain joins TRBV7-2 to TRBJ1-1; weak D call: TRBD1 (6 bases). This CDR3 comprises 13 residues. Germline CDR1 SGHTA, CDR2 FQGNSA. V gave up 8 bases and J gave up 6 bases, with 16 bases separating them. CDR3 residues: CASSPTTGPEAFF. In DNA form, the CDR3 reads TGTGCCAGCTCACCAACCACAGGGCCTGAAGCTTTCTTT.

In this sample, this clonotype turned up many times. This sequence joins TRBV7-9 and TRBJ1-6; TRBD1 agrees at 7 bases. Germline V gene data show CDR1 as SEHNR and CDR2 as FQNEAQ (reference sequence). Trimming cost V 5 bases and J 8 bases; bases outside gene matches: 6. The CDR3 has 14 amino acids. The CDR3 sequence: CASSPRGKYSPLHF. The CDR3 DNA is TGTGCCAGCAGCCCCAGGGGGAAGTATTCACCCCTCCACTTT. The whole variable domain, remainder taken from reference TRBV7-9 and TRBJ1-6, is DTGVSQNPRHKITKRGQNVTFRCDPISEHNRLYWYRQTLGQGPEFLTYFQNEAQLEKSRLLSDRFSAERPKGSFSTLEIQRTEQGDSAMYLCASSPRGKYSPLHFGNGTRLTVT.

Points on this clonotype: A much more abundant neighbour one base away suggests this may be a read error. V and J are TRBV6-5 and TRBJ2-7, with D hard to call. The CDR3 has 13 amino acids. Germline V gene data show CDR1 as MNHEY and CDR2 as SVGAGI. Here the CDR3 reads CASTLKWGGERYF. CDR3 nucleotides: TGTGCCAGCACCCTAAAGTGGGGTGGCGAGCGGTACTTC.

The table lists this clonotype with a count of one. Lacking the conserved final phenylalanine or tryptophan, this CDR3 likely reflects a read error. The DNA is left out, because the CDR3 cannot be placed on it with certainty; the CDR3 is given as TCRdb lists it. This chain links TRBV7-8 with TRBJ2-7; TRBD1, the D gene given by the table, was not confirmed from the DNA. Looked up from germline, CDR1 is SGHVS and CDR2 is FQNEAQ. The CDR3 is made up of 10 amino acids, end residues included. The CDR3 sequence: CASSSSHRDR.

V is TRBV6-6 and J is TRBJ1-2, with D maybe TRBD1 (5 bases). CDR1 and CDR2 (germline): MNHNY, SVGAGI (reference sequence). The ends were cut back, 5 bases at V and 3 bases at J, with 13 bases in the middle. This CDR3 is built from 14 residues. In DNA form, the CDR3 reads TGTGCCAGCAGTGAAGCGGCCAGGGACTATGGCTACACCTTC. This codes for CASSEAARDYGYTF.

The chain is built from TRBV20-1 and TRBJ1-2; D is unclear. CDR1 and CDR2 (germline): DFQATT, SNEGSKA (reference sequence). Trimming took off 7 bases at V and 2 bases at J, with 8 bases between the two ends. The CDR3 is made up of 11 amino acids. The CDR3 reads CSGIGNYGYTF. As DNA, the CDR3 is TGCAGTGGCATAGGGAACTATGGCTACACCTTC.

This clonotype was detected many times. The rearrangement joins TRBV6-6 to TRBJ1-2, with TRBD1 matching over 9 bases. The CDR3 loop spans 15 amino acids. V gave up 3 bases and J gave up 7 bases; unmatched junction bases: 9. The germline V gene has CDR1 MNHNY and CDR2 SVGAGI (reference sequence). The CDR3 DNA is TGTGCCAGCAGTTATCCAGTGGGACAGGGTAGTGGCTACACCTTC. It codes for CASSYPVGQGSGYTF.

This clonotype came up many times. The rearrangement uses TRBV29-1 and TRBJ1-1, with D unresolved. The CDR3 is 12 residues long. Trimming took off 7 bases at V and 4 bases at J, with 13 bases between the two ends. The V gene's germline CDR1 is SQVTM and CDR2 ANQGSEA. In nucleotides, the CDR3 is TGCAGCGCCTTCGAGGTTATCACTGAAGCTTTCTTT. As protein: CSAFEVITEAFF. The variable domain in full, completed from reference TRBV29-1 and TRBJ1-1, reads SAVISQKPSRDICQRGTSLTIQCQVDSQVTMMFWYRQQPGQSLTLIATANQGSEATYESGFVIDKFPISRPNLTFSTLTVSNMSPEDSSIYLCSAFEVITEAFFGQGTRLTVV.

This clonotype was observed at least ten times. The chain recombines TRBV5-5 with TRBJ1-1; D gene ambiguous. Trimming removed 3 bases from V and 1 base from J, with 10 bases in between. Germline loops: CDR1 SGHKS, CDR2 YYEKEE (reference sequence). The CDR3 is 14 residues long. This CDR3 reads CASSSGPSNTEAFF. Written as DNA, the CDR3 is TGTGCCAGCAGCTCTGGACCGTCGAACACTGAAGCTTTCTTT.